The T cell receptor (beta chain) under discussion was sequenced for a study of blood T cell repertoires in COVID-19. Overall study: PBMCs, B-cell-depleted T cells, or T cells were the source of the cDNA or gDNA that made up the material.

Profiling relied on immunoSEQ multiplex PCR, and the TCRdb table lists in-frame clones only, not all of them. The data contain 120,000 to 150,000 clones, 76% of them singletons. In germline, CDR1 is ENHRY, CDR2 SYGVKD. This CDR3 region has 15 residues. After removal of 3 bases from V and 3 bases from J, the junction contained 5 bases not matched to a gene. The receptor was isolated from a man aged 60 to 75 with acute or convalescent COVID-19. Sequenced material: peripheral blood. The chain is built from TRBV10-3 and TRBJ2-7; 10 bases match TRBD2. The CDR3 DNA is TGTGCCATCAGTGAACCTAGCGGGAGTATCTACGAGCAGTACTTC. It encodes CAISEPSGSIYEQYF.